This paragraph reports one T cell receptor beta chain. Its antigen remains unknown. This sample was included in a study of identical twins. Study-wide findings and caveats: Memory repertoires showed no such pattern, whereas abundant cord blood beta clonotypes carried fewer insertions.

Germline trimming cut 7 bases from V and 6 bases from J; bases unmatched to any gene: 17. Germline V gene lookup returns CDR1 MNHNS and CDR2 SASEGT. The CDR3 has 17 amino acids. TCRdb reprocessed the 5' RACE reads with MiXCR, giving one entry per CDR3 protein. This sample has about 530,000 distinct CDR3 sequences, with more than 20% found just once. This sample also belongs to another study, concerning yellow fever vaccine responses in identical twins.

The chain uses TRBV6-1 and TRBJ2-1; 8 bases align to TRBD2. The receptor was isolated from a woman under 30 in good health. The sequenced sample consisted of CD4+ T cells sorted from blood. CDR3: CASTRINEAGAPNEQFF. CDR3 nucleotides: TGTGCCAGCACCCGGATCAATGAAGCGGGAGCCCCCAATGAGCAGTTCTTC.